Listed here is a single TCR beta chain. This CDR3 contains 13 residues. J lost 13 bases, V lost 4 bases, and 5 bases had no gene match. Germline CDR1 WNHNN, CDR2 SYGVQD (reference sequence). In the original processing: Reference gene primer amplification gave estimated nucleated cell counts. Libraries were prepared by immunoSEQ multiplex PCR; TCRdb keeps only in-frame clonotypes and omits some of them. D and trimming come from the DNA, and the V and J calls and clone size come from that table. Here the sample spans roughly 230,000 clones, around four fifths being singletons. The data stem from a study of blood T cell repertoires in COVID-19.

The sample taken for sequencing was peripheral blood. The sequence came from a middle-aged man with active or convalescent COVID-19. The V and J genes are TRBV10-1 and TRBJ2-1, with TRBD2 identical over 12 bases. This chain's CDR3 is CASSGLAGVGQFF. DNA for the CDR3: TGCGCCAGCAGTGGACTAGCGGGAGTAGGACAGTTCTTC.